This T cell receptor beta chain was found in a study of T cell responses to AZD1222 COVID-19 vaccine. Notes on the study in general: Repertoire sampling was restricted to post-peak T cell response timepoints.

CDR1 and CDR2 (germline): LNHDA, SQIVND (reference sequence). V dropped 3 bases and J dropped 1 base, with 14 bases sitting between them. The length of the CDR3 is 16 residues. Assay: immunoSEQ multiplex PCR; the TCRdb copy retains only in-frame clones and omits some. The sample shows approximately 220,000 clones, about 93% of them seen only once. This clone was detected only once. The antigen is not known. The rearrangement joins TRBV19 to TRBJ2-3, with D possibly called TRBD1 or TRBD2 (7 bases each). This TCR came from an adult in good health. The sample in question was peripheral blood, obtained on day 0 of MenACWY control vaccination. This CDR3 reads CASSMAGGGGTDTQYF. CDR3 sequence (DNA): TGTGCCAGTAGTATGGCAGGGGGGGGCGGCACAGATACGCAGTATTTT.